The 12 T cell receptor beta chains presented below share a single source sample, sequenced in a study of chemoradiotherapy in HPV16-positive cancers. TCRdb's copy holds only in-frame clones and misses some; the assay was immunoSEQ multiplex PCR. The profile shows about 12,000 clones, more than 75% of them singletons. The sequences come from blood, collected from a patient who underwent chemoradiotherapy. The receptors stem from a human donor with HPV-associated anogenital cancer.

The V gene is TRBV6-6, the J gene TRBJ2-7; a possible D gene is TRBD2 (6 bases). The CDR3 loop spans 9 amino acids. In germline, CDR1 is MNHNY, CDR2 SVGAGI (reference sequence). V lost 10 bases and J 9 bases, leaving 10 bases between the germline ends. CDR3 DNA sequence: TGTGCCACCGGGGAGGTGCAGTACTTC. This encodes CATGEVQYF.

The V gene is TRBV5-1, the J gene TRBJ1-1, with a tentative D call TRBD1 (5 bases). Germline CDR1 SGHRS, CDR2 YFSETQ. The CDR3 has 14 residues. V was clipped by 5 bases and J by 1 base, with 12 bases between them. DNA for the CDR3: TGCGCCAGCAGTCCCGGGACTTGGAACACTGAAGCTTTCTTT. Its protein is CASSPGTWNTEAFF.

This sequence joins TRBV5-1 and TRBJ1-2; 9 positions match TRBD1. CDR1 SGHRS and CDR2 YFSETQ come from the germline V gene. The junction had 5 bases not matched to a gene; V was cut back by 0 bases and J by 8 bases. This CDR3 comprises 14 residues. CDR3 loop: CASSLDPGQGGYTF. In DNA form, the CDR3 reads TGCGCCAGCAGCTTGGATCCGGGACAGGGAGGCTACACCTTC.

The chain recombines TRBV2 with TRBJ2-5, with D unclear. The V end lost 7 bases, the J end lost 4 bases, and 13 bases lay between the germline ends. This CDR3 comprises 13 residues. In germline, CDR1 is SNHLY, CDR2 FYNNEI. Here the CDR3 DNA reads TGTGCCAGCAACCCGGCCAGGTCAGAGACCCAGTACTTC. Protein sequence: CASNPARSETQYF.

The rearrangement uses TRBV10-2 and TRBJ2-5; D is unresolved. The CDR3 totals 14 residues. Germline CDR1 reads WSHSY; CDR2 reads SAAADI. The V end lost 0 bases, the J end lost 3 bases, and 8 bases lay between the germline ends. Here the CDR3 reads CASSESYLKETQYF. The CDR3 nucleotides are TGCGCCAGCAGTGAGTCGTACCTAAAAGAGACCCAGTACTTC.

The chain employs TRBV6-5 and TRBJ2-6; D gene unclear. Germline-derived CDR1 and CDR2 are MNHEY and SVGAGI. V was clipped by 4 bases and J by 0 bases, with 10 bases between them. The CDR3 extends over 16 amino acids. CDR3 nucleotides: TGTGCCAGCAGTTCATTTAGGAGCTCTGGGGCCAACGTCCTGACTTTC. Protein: CASSSFRSSGANVLTF.

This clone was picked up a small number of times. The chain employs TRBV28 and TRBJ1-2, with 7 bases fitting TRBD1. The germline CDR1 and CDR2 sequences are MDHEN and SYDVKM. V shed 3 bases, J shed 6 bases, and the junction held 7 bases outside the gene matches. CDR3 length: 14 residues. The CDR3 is CASSLSRQGNGYTF. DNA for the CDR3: TGTGCCAGCAGTTTGTCTAGACAGGGCAATGGCTACACCTTC.

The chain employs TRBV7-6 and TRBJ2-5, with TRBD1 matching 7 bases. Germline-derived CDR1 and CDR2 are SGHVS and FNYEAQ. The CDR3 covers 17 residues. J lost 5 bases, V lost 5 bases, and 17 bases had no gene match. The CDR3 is CASSPTARLGGGETQYF. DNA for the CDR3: TGTGCCAGCAGCCCGACGGCGCGGTTAGGGGGCGGGGAGACCCAGTACTTC. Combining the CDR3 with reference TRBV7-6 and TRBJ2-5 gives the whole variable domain GAGVSQSPRYKVTKRGQDVALRCDPISGHVSLYWYRQALGQGPEFLTYFNYEAQQDKSGLPNDRFSAERPEGSISTLTIQRTEQRDSAMYRCASSPTARLGGGETQYFGPGTRLLVL.

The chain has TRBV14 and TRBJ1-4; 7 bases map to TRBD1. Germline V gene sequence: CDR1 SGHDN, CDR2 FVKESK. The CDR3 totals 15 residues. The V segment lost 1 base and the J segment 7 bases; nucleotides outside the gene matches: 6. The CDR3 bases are TGTGCCAGCAGCCAAGGAGGGACAGTGGCTGAAAAACTGTTTTTT. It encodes CASSQGGTVAEKLFF.

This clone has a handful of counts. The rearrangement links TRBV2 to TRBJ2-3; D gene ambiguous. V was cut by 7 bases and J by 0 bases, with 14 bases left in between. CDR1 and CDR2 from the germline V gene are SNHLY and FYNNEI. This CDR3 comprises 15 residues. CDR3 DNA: TGTGCCAGCAAGGCCCAGGCCGCTAGCACAGATACGCAGTATTTT. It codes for CASKAQAASTDTQYF.

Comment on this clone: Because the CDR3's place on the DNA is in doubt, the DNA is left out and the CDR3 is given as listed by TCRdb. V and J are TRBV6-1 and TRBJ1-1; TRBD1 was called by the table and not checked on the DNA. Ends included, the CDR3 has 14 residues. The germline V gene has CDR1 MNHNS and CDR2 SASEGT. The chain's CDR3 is CASSSSTGGTEAFF.

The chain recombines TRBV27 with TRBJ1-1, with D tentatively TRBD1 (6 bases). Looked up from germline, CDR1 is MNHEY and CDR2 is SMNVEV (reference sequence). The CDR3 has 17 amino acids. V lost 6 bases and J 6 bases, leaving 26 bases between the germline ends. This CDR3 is CASRGQFSYTGLSEAFF. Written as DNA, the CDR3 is TGTGCCAGCAGAGGACAGTTTTCTTATACAGGGTTGTCTGAAGCTTTCTTT.